This TCR beta chain was profiled in a study of T cell responses to AZD1222 COVID-19 vaccine. Germline loops: CDR1 KGHDR, CDR2 SFDVKD. Trimming pared 4 bases from V and 0 bases from J, leaving 10 bases between. The CDR3 contains 15 residues. Clones were sequenced by immunoSEQ multiplex PCR, and TCRdb holds only the in-frame ones, with some missing. The table lists 55,000 to 80,000 clones, 84% of them singletons, with roughly 10% in the top ten. The input for sequencing was peripheral blood, taken on day 0 of AZD1222 vaccination. V is TRBV24-1 and J is TRBJ2-3, with D possibly being TRBD2 (6 bases). The TCR sequence derives from an adult in good health. DNA of the CDR3: TGTGCCACCAGTGACTCCGGGACTAGCACAGATACGCAGTATTTT. The encoded protein is CATSDSGTSTDTQYF.